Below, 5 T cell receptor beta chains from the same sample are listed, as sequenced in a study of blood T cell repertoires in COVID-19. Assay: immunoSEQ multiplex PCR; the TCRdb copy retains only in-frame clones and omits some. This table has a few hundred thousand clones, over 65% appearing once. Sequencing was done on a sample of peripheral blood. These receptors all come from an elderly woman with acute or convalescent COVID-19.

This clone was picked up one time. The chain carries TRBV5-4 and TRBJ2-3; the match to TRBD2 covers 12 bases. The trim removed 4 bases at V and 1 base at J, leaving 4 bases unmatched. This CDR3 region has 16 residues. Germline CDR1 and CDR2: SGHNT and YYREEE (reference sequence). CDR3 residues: CASSTRLAGGTDTQYF. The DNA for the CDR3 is TGTGCCAGCAGCACCAGACTAGCGGGGGGCACAGATACGCAGTATTTT.

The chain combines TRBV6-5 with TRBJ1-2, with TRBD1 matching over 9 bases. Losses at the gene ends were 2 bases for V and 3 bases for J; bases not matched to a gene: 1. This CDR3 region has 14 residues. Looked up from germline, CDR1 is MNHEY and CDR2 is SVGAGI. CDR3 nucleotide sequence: TGTGCCAGCAGTTACGGACAGGGGTACTATGGCTACACCTTC. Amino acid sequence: CASSYGQGYYGYTF.

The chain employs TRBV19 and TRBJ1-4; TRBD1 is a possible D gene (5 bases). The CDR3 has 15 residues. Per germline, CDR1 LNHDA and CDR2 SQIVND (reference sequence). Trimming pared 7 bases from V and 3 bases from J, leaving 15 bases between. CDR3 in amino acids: CASTPRGGANEKLFF. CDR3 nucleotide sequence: TGTGCCAGTACCCCCCGTGGGGGGGCTAATGAAAAACTGTTTTTT.

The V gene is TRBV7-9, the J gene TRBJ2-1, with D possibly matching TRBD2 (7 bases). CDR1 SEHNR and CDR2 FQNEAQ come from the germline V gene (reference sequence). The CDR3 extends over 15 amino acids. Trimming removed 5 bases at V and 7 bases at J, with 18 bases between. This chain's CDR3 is CASSLRGRGSNEQFF. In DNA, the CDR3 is TGTGCCAGCAGCCTGCGGGGGCGAGGATCGAATGAGCAGTTCTTC.

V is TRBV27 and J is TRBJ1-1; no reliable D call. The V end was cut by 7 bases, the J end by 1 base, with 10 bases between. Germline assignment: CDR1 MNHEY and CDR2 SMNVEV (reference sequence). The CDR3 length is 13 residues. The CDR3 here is CASTRSRNTEAFF. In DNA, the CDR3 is TGTGCCAGCACAAGGAGCCGGAACACTGAAGCTTTCTTT.